This paragraph covers one TCR beta chain sequence. Looked up from germline, CDR1 is SGHRS and CDR2 is YFSETQ. The CDR3 contains 15 residues. The V and J ends lost 1 base and 5 bases, in that order; junction bases with no gene match: 6. The sample is drawn from a study of blood T cell repertoires in COVID-19. The data were produced by immunoSEQ multiplex PCR, yet TCRdb's version contains in-frame clones alone and is incomplete. The table records about 320,000 clones, approximately 89% of them present only once. The TCR comes from a woman aged 25 to 39 with COVID-19, enrolled during active disease. V usage is TRBV5-1 and J usage is TRBJ2-5, with 9 nucleotides matching TRBD1. The sample consisted of peripheral blood. In nucleotides, the CDR3 is TGCGCCAGCAGCTTGAGACAGGGGGTCATGGAGACCCAGTACTTC. This translates into CASSLRQGVMETQYF. Filled out from reference TRBV5-1 and TRBJ2-5, the complete variable domain reads KAGVTQTPRYLIKTRGQQVTLSCSPISGHRSVSWYQQTPGQGLQFLFEYFSETQRNKGNFPGRFSGRQFSNSRSEMNVSTLELGDSALYLCASSLRQGVMETQYFGPGTRLLVL.